This T cell receptor (beta chain) was observed in a study of response to subunit inactivated influenza vaccine. Note on this clonotype: Its antigen is as yet unknown.

The V and J ends lost 1 base and 3 bases, in that order; junction bases with no gene match: 7. This CDR3 has 15 residues. CDR1 SGHDT and CDR2 YYEEEE come from the germline V gene. General observations from the study: Each seasonal flu vaccination may recruit only limited new T cells, authors suggested.

TCRdb used MiXCR to reprocess the RT-PCR reads, holding one entry per CDR3 protein. The sample carries roughly 700,000 distinct CDR3 sequences, about 15% recorded once. This sequence joins TRBV5-6 and TRBJ2-7; 7 bases fit TRBD1. The specimen comprised PBMCs from blood, sampled about 12 days after vaccination. The sequence came from a middle-aged man who received an inactivated influenza vaccine. The CDR3 loop is CASSLRDRVFYEQYF. The CDR3 coding sequence is TGTGCCAGCAGCTTGCGGGACAGAGTATTCTACGAGCAGTACTTC. The variable domain in full, with the rest retrieved from reference TRBV5-6 and TRBJ2-7, is DAGVTQSPTHLIKTRGQQVTLRCSPKSGHDTVSWYQQALGQGPQFIFQYYEEEERQRGNFPDRFSGHQFPNYSSELNVNALLLGDSALYLCASSLRDRVFYEQYFGPGTRLTVT.